These T cell receptor beta chains were read from a single sample in a study of T-cell memory formation after mild COVID-19. Each CDR3 protein gets one entry after TCRdb re-called the 5' RACE reads with MiXCR. The data hold 550,000 to 700,000 distinct CDR3 sequences, with about a sixth observed a single time. Specimen: PBMCs or a T cell subset sorted from them (not recorded which). The receptors shown here come from an adult woman who had mild COVID-19 (a few samples of this study predate the infection). Cell type and time point are not known. Each CDR3 is given with its conserved first and last residue. Fields, in order: V gene, J gene, D gene, clone size, CDR3 DNA, CDR3 protein. The D gene is left open where the match is weak. Rows give clone size only sometimes, using once, few, many, or a class for an expanded clone.

TRBV7-9	TRBJ2-7	TRBD2	.	TGTGCCAGCAGCTTAGGTCTGTTTGCTAGCGGGAGCTCCTACGAGCAGTACTTC	CASSLGLFASGSSYEQYF
TRBV20-1	TRBJ1-1	.	.	TGCAGTGCCCCGGGGGACAACTACTACACTGAAGCTTTCTTT	CSAPGDNYYTEAFF
TRBV20-1	TRBJ2-1	.	.	TGCAGTGCTAGAGATCAAGCGGTCTCCTACAATGAGCAGTTCTTC	CSARDQAVSYNEQFF
TRBV2	TRBJ2-7	.	few	TGTGCCAGCAGCTCGACCTCCCATTCCTACGAGCAGTACTTC	CASSSTSHSYEQYF
TRBV23-1	TRBJ2-1	.	.	TGCGCCAGCCGTCAGTTATCGCGACGGACCGGGGCGGTACACAATGAGCAGTTCTTC	CASRQLSRRTGAVHNEQFF
TRBV6-1	TRBJ2-5	.	.	TGTGCCAGCAGCCCCTACCCGGCACCCCAAGAGACCCAGTACTTC	CASSPYPAPQETQYF
TRBV5-1	TRBJ2-5	.	.	TGCGCCAGCAGCTTGTTCCGGACAGCTGGAGAGACCCAGTACTTC	CASSLFRTAGETQYF
TRBV12-3/TRBV12-4	TRBJ2-1	TRBD2	.	TGTGCCAGCAGCCCTAGCCCGTGGGCTAGCGGGAGGGCCGTGCAGTTCTTC	CASSPSPWASGRAVQFF
TRBV11-2	TRBJ2-5	TRBD2	.	TGTGCCAGCAGCTTATCAGTTTCACCGGGGACTAGCGGGAGAGCGGCAGAGACCCAGTACTTC	CASSLSVSPGTSGRAAETQYF
TRBV9	TRBJ2-3	TRBD2	.	TGTGCCAGCAGCGTATCGGGACTAGCGGGGGGGGCAGATACGCAGTATTTT	CASSVSGLAGGADTQYF
TRBV7-6	TRBJ1-2	.	.	TGTGCCAGCAGCTTAGAGGGACCGCAACACTATGGCTACACCTTC	CASSLEGPQHYGYTF
TRBV20-1	TRBJ1-3	TRBD1	many	TGCAGTGCTAGACACACTACCGGGACAGTTGGAAACACCATATATTTT	CSARHTTGTVGNTIYF
TRBV12-3/TRBV12-4	TRBJ1-2	TRBD1	many	TGTGCCAGCAGTGGGACAGGGGCCTATGGCTACACCTTC	CASSGTGAYGYTF
TRBV5-5	TRBJ2-7	.	few	TGTGCCAGCAGCTTGGGGCCAACCAGCCGGGGACCCTACGAGCAGTACTTC	CASSLGPTSRGPYEQYF
TRBV10-3	TRBJ2-3	.	few	TGTGCCATCAGTCCCATCGGGCTGTCCGATACGCAGTATTTT	CAISPIGLSDTQYF
TRBV24-1	TRBJ2-6	.	.	TGTGCCACCAGTGATGCAATGGGGGCTGGGGCCAACGTCCTGACTTTC	CATSDAMGAGANVLTF
TRBV2	TRBJ1-6	.	.	TGTGCCAGCAAGGCGGGGACTGGGGGGGGTTCACCCCTCCACTTT	CASKAGTGGGSPLHF
TRBV13	TRBJ2-7	TRBD2	few	TGTGCCAGCAGCGCCCGGACTAGCGGAACCTACGAGCAGTACTTC	CASSARTSGTYEQYF
TRBV12-3/TRBV12-4	TRBJ1-2	TRBD1	once	TGTGCCAGCAGCGATACCCGGGACAGAAACTATGGCTACACCTTC	CASSDTRDRNYGYTF
TRBV11-2	TRBJ2-7	.	.	TGTGCCAGCAGCCTCCACCCCGCGGGTCTCTACGAGCAGTACTTC	CASSLHPAGLYEQYF
TRBV3-1	TRBJ2-2	.	many	TGTGCCAGCAGCCCCCGGGAAACCGGGGAGCTGTTTTTT	CASSPRETGELFF
TRBV7-2	TRBJ2-1	TRBD2	.	TGTGCCAGCAGCTTAGACAGCGGGAGTCCCCAGTTCTTC	CASSLDSGSPQFF
TRBV20-1	TRBJ2-7	TRBD1	.	TGCAGTGCGAGAGGACAGGGGGCCAAGACCTACGAGCAGTACTTC	CSARGQGAKTYEQYF
TRBV18	TRBJ2-1	TRBD1	.	TGTGCCAGCTCTTGGACAGGCTCCTACAATGAGCAGTTCTTC	CASSWTGSYNEQFF
TRBV7-3	TRBJ2-5	TRBD2	few	TGTGCCAGCAGCTTCTCGGGACTAGCGGGACGGGAGACCCAGTACTTC	CASSFSGLAGRETQYF
TRBV15	TRBJ1-3	.	many	TGTGCCACCAGCAGAGATCGAGGTCCAGGAAACACCATATATTTT	CATSRDRGPGNTIYF
TRBV5-1	TRBJ1-3	.	few	TGCGCCAGCAATCAGGGAGACACCATATATTTT	CASNQGDTIYF
TRBV24-1	TRBJ2-7	.	few	TGTGCCACCAGTGATAGGTACGAGCAGTACTTC	CATSDRYEQYF
TRBV30	TRBJ1-5	TRBD1	.	TGTGCCTGGACTCCCGACAGGGGTAATCAGCCCCAGCATTTT	CAWTPDRGNQPQHF
TRBV12-3/TRBV12-4	TRBJ1-2	.	.	TGTGCCAGCAGGGCGACAGCGAACTATGGCTACACCTTC	CASRATANYGYTF